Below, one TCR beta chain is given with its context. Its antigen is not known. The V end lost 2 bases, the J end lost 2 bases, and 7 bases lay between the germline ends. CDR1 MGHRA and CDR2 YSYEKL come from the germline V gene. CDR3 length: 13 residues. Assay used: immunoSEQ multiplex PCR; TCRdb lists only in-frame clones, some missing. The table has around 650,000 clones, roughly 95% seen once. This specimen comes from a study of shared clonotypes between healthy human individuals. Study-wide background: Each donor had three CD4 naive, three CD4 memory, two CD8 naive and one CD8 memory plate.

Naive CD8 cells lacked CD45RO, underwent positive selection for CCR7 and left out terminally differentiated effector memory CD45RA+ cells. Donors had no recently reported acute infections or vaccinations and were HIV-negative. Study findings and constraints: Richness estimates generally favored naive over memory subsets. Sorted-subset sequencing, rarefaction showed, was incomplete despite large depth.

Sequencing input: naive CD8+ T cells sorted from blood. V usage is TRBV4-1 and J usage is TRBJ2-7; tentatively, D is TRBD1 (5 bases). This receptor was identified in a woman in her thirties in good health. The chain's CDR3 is CASSQQGTYEQYF. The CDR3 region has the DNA TGCGCCAGCAGCCAACAGGGTACCTACGAGCAGTACTTC.